This paragraph reports one T cell receptor (beta chain). The data belong to a study of blood T cell repertoires in COVID-19. Study details: Acute and convalescent COVID-19 samples came from the United States, Italy and Spain. The analysed material was cDNA or gDNA that came from T cells, B-cell-depleted T cells, or PBMCs.

With 4 bases removed from V and 3 bases from J, the gap between germline ends came to 12 bases. This CDR3 region has 13 residues. Germline values: CDR1 SQVTM, CDR2 ANQGSEA. Original data processing: For nucleated cells, counts were estimated from reference gene primer amplification. Clones were read by immunoSEQ multiplex PCR, and TCRdb kept only the in-frame ones, dropping some. V, J and clone size are those of that table, while D and trimming were read from the DNA. The sample contains a few hundred thousand clones, 80% to 90% of which appear only once. The TCR originated in a man at least 80 years old with acute or convalescent COVID-19. This chain connects TRBV29-1 to TRBJ1-1; D uncertain. The source material was peripheral blood. The CDR3 sequence is CSVGGGSYTEAFF. DNA of the CDR3: TGCAGCGTTGGTGGAGGGAGCTACACTGAAGCTTTCTTT.